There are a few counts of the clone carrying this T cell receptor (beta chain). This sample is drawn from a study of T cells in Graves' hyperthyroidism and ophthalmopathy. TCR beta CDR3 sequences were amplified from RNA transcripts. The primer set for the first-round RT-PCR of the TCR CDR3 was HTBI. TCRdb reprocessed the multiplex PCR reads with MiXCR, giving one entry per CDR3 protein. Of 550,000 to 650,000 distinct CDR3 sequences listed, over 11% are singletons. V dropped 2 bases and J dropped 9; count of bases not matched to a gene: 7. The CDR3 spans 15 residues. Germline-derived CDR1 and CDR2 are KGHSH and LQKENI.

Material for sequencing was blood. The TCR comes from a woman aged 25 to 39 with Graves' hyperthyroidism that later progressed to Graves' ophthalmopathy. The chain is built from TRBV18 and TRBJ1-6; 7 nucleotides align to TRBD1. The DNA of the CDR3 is TGTGCCAGCTCACCAAACAGGGACAGAAGTTCACCCCTCCACTTT. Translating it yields CASSPNRDRSSPLHF.